The rows below give T cell receptor beta chains drawn from one sample of a study of blood T cell repertoires in COVID-19. The method was immunoSEQ multiplex PCR; TCRdb's version includes in-frame clones alone and lacks a portion of them. The sample lists roughly 150,000 clones, around 80% occurring once. The sample was PBMCs or T cells enriched from blood (not recorded which). The receptors here all came from a man aged 50-59 years who had recovered from COVID-19. Both conserved end residues are part of each CDR3. A D gene is named only where the DNA matches it firmly.

D gene,J gene,V gene,CDR3 protein,CDR3 DNA
TRBD2,TRBJ2-1,TRBV11-3,CASSLAPGLASVNEQFF,TGTGCCAGCAGCTTGGCCCCGGGACTAGCGAGTGTCAATGAGCAGTTCTTC
.,TRBJ2-5,TRBV21-1,CASSKARIGGGSRKNQETQYF,TGTGCCAGCAGCAAAGCCCGAATTGGGGGGGGCTCTAGGAAGAACCAAGAGACCCAGTACTTC
.,TRBJ2-1,TRBV5-1,CASSLEVGPHNEQFF,TGCGCCAGCAGCTTGGAGGTGGGCCCTCACAATGAGCAGTTCTTC
TRBD2,TRBJ2-2,TRBV5-1,CASSALAGGNTGELFF,TGCGCCAGCAGCGCTCTAGCGGGGGGGAACACCGGGGAGCTGTTTTTT
.,TRBJ2-2,TRBV2,CASTPSQLNTGELFF,TGTGCCAGCACCCCCTCCCAGTTGAACACCGGGGAGCTGTTTTTT
.,TRBJ2-2,TRBV11-3,CASSLGLGGTELFF,TGTGCCAGCAGCTTGGGGCTCGGGGGAACGGAGCTGTTTTTT
.,TRBJ2-2,TRBV7-7,CASSLAAGAGTGELFF,TGTGCCAGCAGCTTAGCAGCAGGGGCGGGCACCGGGGAGCTGTTTTTT
.,TRBJ2-5,TRBV4-1,CASSYSATYQETQYF,TGCGCCAGCAGCTACTCAGCGACGTACCAAGAGACCCAGTACTTC
TRBD2,TRBJ2-7,TRBV4-1,CASSQTGTRNYEQYF,TGCGCCAGCAGCCAGACCGGGACTAGGAACTACGAGCAGTACTTC
.,TRBJ2-7,TRBV21-1,CASSKYPQGGPYEQYF,TGTGCCAGCAGCAAATACCCCCAGGGGGGCCCCTACGAGCAGTACTTC
.,TRBJ1-1,TRBV2,CASSESVKAFF,TGTGCCAGCAGTGAAAGCGTTAAAGCTTTCTTT
TRBD1,TRBJ1-1,TRBV7-9,CASQTSGGRTEAFF,TGTGCCAGCCAAACTTCAGGGGGCCGCACTGAAGCTTTCTTT
.,TRBJ1-1,TRBV2,CASSNSGTEAFF,TGTGCCAGCAGTAACTCGGGGACTGAAGCTTTCTTT
.,TRBJ2-1,TRBV14,CASSQDRLGGYNEQFF,TGTGCCAGCAGCCAAGATAGGCTGGGGGGTTACAATGAGCAGTTCTTC
.,TRBJ1-6,TRBV28,CASRLSRWNNSPLHF,TGTGCCAGCAGGCTCTCGAGGTGGAATAATTCACCCCTCCACTTT
TRBD1,TRBJ1-1,TRBV7-3,CASSQTGGTEAFF,TGTGCCAGCAGCCAAACAGGGGGGACTGAAGCTTTCTTT
TRBD1,TRBJ2-5,TRBV5-1,CASSTGTGGFRETQYF,TGCGCCAGCAGTACCGGGACAGGGGGCTTTCGAGAGACCCAGTACTTC
.,TRBJ1-6,TRBV5-1,CASSLEGDPNSPLHF,TGCGCCAGCAGTCTAGAGGGGGATCCCAATTCACCCCTCCACTTT